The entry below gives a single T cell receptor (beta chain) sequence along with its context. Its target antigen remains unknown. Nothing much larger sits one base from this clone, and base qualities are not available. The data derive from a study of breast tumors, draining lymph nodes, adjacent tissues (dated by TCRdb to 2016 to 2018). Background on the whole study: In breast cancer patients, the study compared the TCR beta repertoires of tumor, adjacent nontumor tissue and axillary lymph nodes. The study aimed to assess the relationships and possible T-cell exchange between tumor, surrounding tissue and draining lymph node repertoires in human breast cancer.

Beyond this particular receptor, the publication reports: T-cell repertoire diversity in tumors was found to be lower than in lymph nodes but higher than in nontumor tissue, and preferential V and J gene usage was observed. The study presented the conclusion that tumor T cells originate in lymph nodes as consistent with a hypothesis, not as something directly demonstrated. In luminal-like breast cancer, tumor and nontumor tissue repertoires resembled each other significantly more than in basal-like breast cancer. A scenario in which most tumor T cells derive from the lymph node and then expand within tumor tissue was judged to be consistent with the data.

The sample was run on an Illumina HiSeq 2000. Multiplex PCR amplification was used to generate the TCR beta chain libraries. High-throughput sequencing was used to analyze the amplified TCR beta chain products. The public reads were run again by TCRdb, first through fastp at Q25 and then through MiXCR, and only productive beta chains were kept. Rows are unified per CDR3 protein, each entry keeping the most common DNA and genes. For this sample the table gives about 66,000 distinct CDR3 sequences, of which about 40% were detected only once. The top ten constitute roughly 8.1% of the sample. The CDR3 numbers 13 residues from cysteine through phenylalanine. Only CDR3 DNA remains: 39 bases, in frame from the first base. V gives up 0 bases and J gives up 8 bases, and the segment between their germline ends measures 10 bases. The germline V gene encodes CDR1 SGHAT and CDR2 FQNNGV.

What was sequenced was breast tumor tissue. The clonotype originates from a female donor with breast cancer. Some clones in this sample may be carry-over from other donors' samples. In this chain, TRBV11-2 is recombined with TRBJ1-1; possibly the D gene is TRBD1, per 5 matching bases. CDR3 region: CASSLDGGREAFF. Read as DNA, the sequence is TGTGCCAGCAGCTTAGATGGGGGAAGGGAAGCTTTCTTT.